One T cell receptor beta chain is described in this entry. Its antigen is still unknown. This record belongs to a study of tumor-infiltrating lymphocytes in primary liver carcinoma. Study-wide context: Through surgical resection, the patients' primary liver carcinoma was treated. Samples gave roughly 3.65 to 8 million productive TCRbeta reads, similar across tissue types. Study outcomes and limitations: Tumor top-250-clone fraction significantly exceeded that of blood (p = 0.039).

Making TCR beta cDNA involved approximately 0.5 ug total RNA and a constant-region primer. It was through three nested multiplex PCR rounds of slightly modified ARM-PCR that TCR beta libraries arose. The first two PCR rounds used TRBV1-TRBV30 primers with a Cbeta primer, roughly 10 cycles each. One entry per CDR3 protein, called by TCRdb with MiXCR from the multiplex PCR reads. The data hold 250,000 to 400,000 distinct CDR3 sequences, with roughly 60% observed a single time. In addition to blood RNA drawn from unsorted whole blood, germline DNA was extracted. About 3.6 milliliters of peripheral blood were collected before surgery. The germline CDR1 and CDR2 sequences are SNHLY and FYNNEI. CDR3 size: 12 residues. V lost 6 bases to trimming and J lost 8 bases, with 12 bases between them.

The genes are TRBV2 and TRBJ2-3, with D possibly TRBD2 on 6 matching bases. The TCR was taken from a man aged 35 to 55 with primary liver carcinoma and hepatitis B virus infection. Sequenced material: peripheral blood. The CDR3, as DNA: TGTGCCAGCAGGGAGCGGGTTGGTACGCAGTATTTT. Its protein product is CASRERVGTQYF.